The 14 T cell receptor beta chains given below trace back to one sample, sequenced in a study of blood T cell repertoires in COVID-19 (dated by TCRdb to the early 2020s). The library came from the immunoSEQ multiplex PCR assay. TCRdb stores this immuneACCESS table with in-frame sequences only. Part of the clones is absent; in the studies checked, under half of the shortfall reflects unresolved V genes, and no reason is known for the rest. For this sample the table gives 250,000 or so clones, of which approximately 85% were detected only once. The ten largest clones add up to 6.6% of the sample. Material: PBMCs or T cells enriched from blood (not recorded which). The origin of the receptors is a woman between 45 and 60 years old who had been exposed to COVID-19.

The CDR3 reads CASSLGGVEAFF. CDR3 nucleotide sequence: TGTGCCAGCAGCCTCGGGGGGGTTGAAGCTTTCTTT. The chain carries TRBV7-2 and TRBJ1-1; D perhaps matches TRBD1 (5 bases). The CDR3 contains 12 residues. V was shortened by 5 bases and J by 7 bases, with 11 bases between the two germline ends. Germline loops: CDR1 SGHTA, CDR2 FQGNSA.

This sequence joins TRBV13 and TRBJ2-1; 9 bases are shared with TRBD2. With 0 bases clipped from V and 7 bases from J, the junction kept 1 base outside the gene matches. This CDR3 comprises 14 residues. Germline assignment: CDR1 PRHDT and CDR2 FYEKMQ (reference sequence). This CDR3 reads CASSLGLAGNEQFF. The CDR3 DNA is TGTGCCAGCAGCTTAGGGCTAGCGGGGAATGAGCAGTTCTTC.

The rearrangement links TRBV2 to TRBJ1-2; a possible D gene is TRBD1 (5 bases). CDR3 size: 15 residues. Germline values: CDR1 SNHLY, CDR2 FYNNEI. V dropped 5 bases and J dropped 2 bases, with 15 bases sitting between them. The CDR3 sequence is CASSPEGRGNYGYTF. DNA of the CDR3: TGTGCCAGCAGTCCTGAAGGGCGGGGGAACTATGGCTACACCTTC.

This clone was seen a single time. Here the CDR3 reads CASSKEEGAGQGLGNTEAFF. CDR3 DNA sequence: TGTGCCAGCAGCAAAGAAGAGGGTGCGGGACAGGGGTTGGGGAACACTGAAGCTTTCTTT. The chain recombines TRBV21-1 with TRBJ1-1; the table calls TRBD1, which could not be checked here. TRBV21-1 is flagged as a pseudogene. The CDR3 is 20 amino acids.

V is TRBV10-3 and J is TRBJ1-2; D is uncertain. From germline, CDR1 is ENHRY and CDR2 SYGVKD. Trimming pared 4 bases from V and 5 bases from J, leaving 11 bases between. The CDR3 runs to 13 residues. CDR3 nucleotides: TGTGCCATCAGTGGGAGCAGTGGTTATGGCTACACCTTC. It translates to CAISGSSGYGYTF.

This sequence joins TRBV7-8 and TRBJ2-7; 12 bases fit TRBD2. The CDR3 is 14 amino acids. Trimming cost V 5 bases and J 3 bases; bases outside gene matches: 2. CDR1 SGHVS and CDR2 FQNEAQ come from the germline V gene. The CDR3 DNA is TGTGCCAGCAGCACGGGACTAGCGGGCTACGAGCAGTACTTC. Translating gives CASSTGLAGYEQYF. Complete variable domain (other parts from reference TRBV7-8 and TRBJ2-7): GAGVSQSPRYKVAKRGQDVALRCDPISGHVSLFWYQQALGQGPEFLTYFQNEAQLDKSGLPSDRFFAERPEGSVSTLKIQRTQQEDSAVYLCASSTGLAGYEQYFGPGTRLTVT.

V gene TRBV7-9 combines with J gene TRBJ2-2, with D tentatively TRBD2 (5 bases). V lost 5 bases to trimming and J lost 6 bases, with 7 bases between them. The V gene's germline CDR1 is SEHNR and CDR2 FQNEAQ (reference sequence). The CDR3 runs to 12 residues. CDR3 residues: CASSPGAGELFF. The CDR3 DNA sequence: TGTGCCAGCAGCCCCGGGGCCGGGGAGCTGTTTTTT.

The chain is built from TRBV7-2 and TRBJ2-7; 10 positions match TRBD1. V lost 1 base to trimming and J lost 7 bases; unmatched junction nucleotides: 4. The CDR3 totals 14 residues. Germline V CDR1 and CDR2: SGHTA, FQGNSA. The CDR3 coding sequence is TGTGCCAGCAGCTTAGGGGACAGGGGATCAGAGCAGTACTTC. It is translated as CASSLGDRGSEQYF.

V and J are TRBV20-1 and TRBJ2-3; D is unresolved. V lost 2 bases, J lost 4 bases, and 4 bases lay in between. The CDR3 length is 11 residues. Germline CDR1 DFQATT, CDR2 SNEGSKA (reference sequence). The CDR3 region is CSARRADTQYF. Written as DNA, the CDR3 is TGCAGTGCTAGACGGGCAGATACGCAGTATTTT.

The rearrangement uses TRBV9 and TRBJ2-2, with TRBD2 matching over 7 bases. The V and J ends lost 3 bases and 8 bases, in that order; junction bases with no gene match: 7. In germline, CDR1 is SGDLS, CDR2 YYNGEE. The CDR3 runs to 14 residues. CDR3 sequence reads: CASSEGLLFGELFF. In DNA form, the CDR3 reads TGTGCCAGCAGCGAGGGACTACTTTTTGGGGAGCTGTTTTTT.

This clone is a singleton in its sample. The chain links TRBV6-6 to TRBJ1-5; no reliable D call. Trimming left V 5 bases short and J 2 bases short, with 25 bases between. Germline V lookup: CDR1 MNHNY, CDR2 SVGAGI (reference sequence). The CDR3 consists of 19 residues. DNA for the CDR3: TGTGCCAGCAGTCCTCTAAGGGCGGGAGGCATATACGGCAATCAGCCCCAGCATTTT. It translates to CASSPLRAGGIYGNQPQHF.

This clone has more than one count but fewer than ten. The J gene is TRBJ2-7, the V gene TRBV6-2 or TRBV6-3; 7 bases are shared with TRBD2. V dropped 2 bases and J dropped 1; count of bases not matched to a gene: 11. Germline CDR1 MNHEY, CDR2 SVGEGT. The CDR3 runs to 17 residues. This CDR3 is CASSYRDYDTLSYEQYF. CDR3 DNA sequence: TGTGCCAGCAGTTACAGGGACTACGACACTCTTTCCTACGAGCAGTACTTC.

This rearrangement joins TRBV19 to TRBJ2-3; possibly TRBD2 for D (5 bases). CDR3 length: 15 residues. Trimming cost V 6 bases and J 1 base, with 14 bases left between them. The germline V gene encodes CDR1 LNHDA and CDR2 SQIVND (reference sequence). The CDR3 nucleotides read TGTGCCAGTAGCCCTTACCTGGGAGGCACAGATACGCAGTATTTT. This encodes CASSPYLGGTDTQYF. The entire variable domain, with the rest obtained from reference TRBV19 and TRBJ2-3, is as follows: DGGITQSPKYLFRKEGQNVTLSCEQNLNHDAMYWYRQDPGQGLRLIYYSQIVNDFQKGDIAEGYSVSREKKESFPLTVTSAQKNPTAFYLCASSPYLGGTDTQYFGPGTRLTVL.

The chain is built from TRBV6-5 and TRBJ2-1; 8 nucleotides line up with TRBD2. The CDR3 length is 14 residues. V trimming: 7 bases; J trimming: 5 bases; junction bases outside the gene matches: 7. Germline V lookup: CDR1 MNHEY, CDR2 SVGAGI. CDR3 sequence: CASTTGGEDNEQFF. The CDR3 DNA reads TGTGCCAGCACCACGGGAGGGGAGGACAATGAGCAGTTCTTC.